The clone carrying this T cell receptor beta chain was counted many times. Its matching antigen is unknown. This record belongs to a study of T cells in Graves' hyperthyroidism and ophthalmopathy. For the study at large: Initial diagnosis, before any treatment, was when peripheral blood was collected.

The V and J ends lost 0 bases and 11 bases respectively, with 16 bases between them. This CDR3 spans 14 amino acids. Using RNA transcripts as the source, TCR beta CDR3 regions were amplified. An initial round of RT-PCR targeting the TCR CDR3 relied on the HTBI primer set. TCRdb reprocessed the multiplex PCR reads via MiXCR and lists one record per CDR3 protein. The sample shows 100,000 to 130,000 distinct CDR3 sequences, roughly 15% of them seen only once. Stable Graves' hyperthyroidism meant no ophthalmopathy progression within 18 months. Study outcomes and limitations: Ophthalmopathy, as predicted by the model, came a median 6.5 months after the prediction. Stable hyperthyroidism and ophthalmopathy were separated using 13 V-J signatures.

V usage is TRBV12-3 or TRBV12-4 and J usage is TRBJ1-1; possible D gene TRBD1, 6 bases. The sample taken for sequencing was blood. This clonotype originated in a woman in her forties or fifties with Graves' hyperthyroidism. CDR3 DNA: TGTGCCAGCAGTTTAGCCGGGGGGCTCGGGAGTGCTTTCTTT. This gives the protein CASSLAGGLGSAFF.